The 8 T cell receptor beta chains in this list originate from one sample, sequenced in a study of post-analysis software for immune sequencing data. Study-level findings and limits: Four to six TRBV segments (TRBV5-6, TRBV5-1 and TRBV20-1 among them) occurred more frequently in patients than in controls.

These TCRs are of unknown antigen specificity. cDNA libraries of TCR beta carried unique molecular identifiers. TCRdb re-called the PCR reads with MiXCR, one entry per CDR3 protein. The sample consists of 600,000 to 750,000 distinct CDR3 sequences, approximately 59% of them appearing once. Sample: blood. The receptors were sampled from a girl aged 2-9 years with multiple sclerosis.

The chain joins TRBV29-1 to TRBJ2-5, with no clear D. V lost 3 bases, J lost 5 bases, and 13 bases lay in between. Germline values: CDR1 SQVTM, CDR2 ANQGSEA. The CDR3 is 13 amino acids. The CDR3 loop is CSVDQMVGETQYF. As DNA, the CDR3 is TGCAGCGTTGATCAGATGGTGGGGGAGACCCAGTACTTC.

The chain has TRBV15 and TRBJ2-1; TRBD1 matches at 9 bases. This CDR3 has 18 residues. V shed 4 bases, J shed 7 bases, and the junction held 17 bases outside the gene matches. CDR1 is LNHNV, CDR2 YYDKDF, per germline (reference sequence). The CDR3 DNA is TGTGCCACCAGCACCCTTAAAGCCCCTCGGGACAGGGTTAATGAGCAGTTCTTC. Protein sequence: CATSTLKAPRDRVNEQFF. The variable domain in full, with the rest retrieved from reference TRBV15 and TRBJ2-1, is DAMVIQNPRYQVTQFGKPVTLSCSQTLNHNVMYWYQQKSSQAPKLLFHYYDKDFNNEADTPDNFQSRRPNTSFCFLDIRSPGLGDTAMYLCATSTLKAPRDRVNEQFFGPGTRLTVL.

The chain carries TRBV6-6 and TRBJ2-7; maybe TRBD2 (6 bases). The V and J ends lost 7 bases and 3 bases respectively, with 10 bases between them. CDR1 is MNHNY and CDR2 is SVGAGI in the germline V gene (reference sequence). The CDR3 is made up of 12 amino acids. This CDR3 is CASMGGDYEQYF. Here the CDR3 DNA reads TGTGCCAGCATGGGGGGAGACTACGAGCAGTACTTC.

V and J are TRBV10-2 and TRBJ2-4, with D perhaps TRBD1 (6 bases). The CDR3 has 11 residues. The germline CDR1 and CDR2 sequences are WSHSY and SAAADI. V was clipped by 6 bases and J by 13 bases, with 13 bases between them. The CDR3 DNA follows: TGCGCCAGCAGACAGGGACGAGAGCAGTACTTC. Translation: CASRQGREQYF.

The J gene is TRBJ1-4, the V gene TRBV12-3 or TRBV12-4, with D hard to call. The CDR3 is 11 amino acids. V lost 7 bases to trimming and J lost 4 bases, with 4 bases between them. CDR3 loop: CASTNNEKLFF. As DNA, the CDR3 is TGTGCCAGCACCAATAATGAAAAACTGTTTTTT.

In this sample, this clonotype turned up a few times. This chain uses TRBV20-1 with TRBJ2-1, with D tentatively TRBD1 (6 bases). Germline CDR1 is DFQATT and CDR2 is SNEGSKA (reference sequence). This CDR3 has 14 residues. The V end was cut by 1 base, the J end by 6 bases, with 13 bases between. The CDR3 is CSARVRGHSNEQFF. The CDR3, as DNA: TGCAGTGCTAGAGTTAGGGGACACTCCAATGAGCAGTTCTTC.

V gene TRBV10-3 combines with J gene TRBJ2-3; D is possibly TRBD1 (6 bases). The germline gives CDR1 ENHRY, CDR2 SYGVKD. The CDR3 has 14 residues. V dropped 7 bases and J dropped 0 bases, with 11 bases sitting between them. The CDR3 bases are TGTGCCATCAAAAGGGGGATTAGCACAGATACGCAGTATTTT. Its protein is CAIKRGISTDTQYF.

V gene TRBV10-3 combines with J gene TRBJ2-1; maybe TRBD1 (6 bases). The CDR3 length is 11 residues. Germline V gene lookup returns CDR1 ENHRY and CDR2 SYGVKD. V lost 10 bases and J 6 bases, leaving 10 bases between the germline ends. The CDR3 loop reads CATSDSNEQFF. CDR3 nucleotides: TGTGCCACCTCGGACAGCAATGAGCAGTTCTTC.